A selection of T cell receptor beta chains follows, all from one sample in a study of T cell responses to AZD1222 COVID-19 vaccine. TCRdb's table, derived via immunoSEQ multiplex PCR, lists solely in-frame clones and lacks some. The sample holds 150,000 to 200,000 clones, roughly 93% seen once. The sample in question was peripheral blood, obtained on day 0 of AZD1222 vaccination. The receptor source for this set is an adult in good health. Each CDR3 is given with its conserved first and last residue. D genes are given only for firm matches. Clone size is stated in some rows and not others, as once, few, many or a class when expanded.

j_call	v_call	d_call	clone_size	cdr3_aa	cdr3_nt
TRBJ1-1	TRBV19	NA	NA	CASSIDSRVRAEAFF	TGTGCCAGTAGTATAGATTCCAGGGTTAGGGCTGAAGCTTTCTTT
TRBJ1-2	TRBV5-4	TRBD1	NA	CASSLWTGADYGYTF	TGTGCCAGCAGCTTATGGACAGGGGCGGACTATGGCTACACCTTC
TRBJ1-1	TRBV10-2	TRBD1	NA	CASTDRGMNTEAFF	TGCGCCAGCACCGACAGGGGGATGAACACTGAAGCTTTCTTT
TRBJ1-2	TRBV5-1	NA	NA	CASSLDGGDYGYTF	TGCGCCAGCAGCTTGGATGGGGGGGACTATGGCTACACCTTC
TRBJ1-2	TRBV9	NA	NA	CASSALNRAGGYGYTF	TGTGCCAGCAGCGCCCTTAACAGGGCGGGGGGCTATGGCTACACCTTC
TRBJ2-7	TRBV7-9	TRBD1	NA	CASSLPILPGQGLSYEQYF	TGTGCCAGCAGCCTACCTATTCTACCGGGACAGGGGCTTTCCTACGAGCAGTACTTC
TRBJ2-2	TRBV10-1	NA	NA	CASSDNGRGGELFF	TGCGCCAGCAGTGATAATGGAAGAGGCGGGGAGCTGTTTTTT
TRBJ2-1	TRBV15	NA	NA	CATSRVRSAYNEQFF	TGTGCCACCAGCAGAGTCAGGTCAGCCTACAATGAGCAGTTCTTC
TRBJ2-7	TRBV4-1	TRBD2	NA	CASSQPSTTSGASYEQYF	TGCGCCAGCAGCCAACCATCTACGACTAGCGGGGCTTCCTACGAGCAGTACTTC
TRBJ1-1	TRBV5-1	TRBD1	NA	CASSSGQGEGDTEAFF	TGCGCCAGCAGCTCTGGACAGGGGGAAGGAGACACTGAAGCTTTCTTT
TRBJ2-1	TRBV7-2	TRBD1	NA	CASSTPRDRYNEQFF	TGTGCCAGCAGCACGCCCCGGGACAGATACAATGAGCAGTTCTTC
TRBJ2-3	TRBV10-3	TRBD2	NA	CAIRGLAGTDTQYF	TGTGCCATCAGAGGACTAGCGGGCACAGATACGCAGTATTTT
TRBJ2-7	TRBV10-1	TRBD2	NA	CASSRTSGIGEQYF	TGCGCCAGCAGTCGGACTAGCGGGATTGGTGAGCAGTACTTC
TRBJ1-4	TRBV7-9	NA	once	CASSPGQGGEKLFF	TGTGCCAGCAGCCCTGGGCAGGGAGGTGAAAAACTGTTTTTT
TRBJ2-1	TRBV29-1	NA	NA	CSVGGVSAYNEQFF	TGCAGCGTTGGGGGGGTGAGCGCCTACAATGAGCAGTTCTTC
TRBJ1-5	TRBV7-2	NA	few	CASSPGMSRNQPQHF	TGTGCCAGCAGCCCTGGGATGTCCCGCAATCAGCCCCAGCATTTT
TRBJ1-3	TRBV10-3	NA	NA	CAISETGTGNTIYF	TGTGCCATCAGTGAGACAGGGACAGGAAACACCATATATTTT
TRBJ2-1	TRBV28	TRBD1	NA	CASSYTGGSYNEQFF	TGTGCCAGCAGTTATACAGGGGGCTCCTACAATGAGCAGTTCTTC
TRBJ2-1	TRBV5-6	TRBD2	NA	CASSLYGRGYNEQFF	TGTGCCAGCAGCTTGTACGGGAGGGGTTACAATGAGCAGTTCTTC
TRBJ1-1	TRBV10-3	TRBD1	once	CAISEGTATEAFF	TGTGCCATCAGTGAGGGGACAGCCACTGAAGCTTTCTTT